This TCR beta chain was obtained from a study of blood T cell repertoires in COVID-19. Across the whole study: From the United States, Italy and Spain came samples of acute and convalescent COVID-19. PBMCs, B-cell-depleted T cells, or T cells provided the cDNA or gDNA that made up the material.

How the authors handled the data: Nucleated cell number was recorded as an estimate derived from reference gene primer amplification. Clones were sequenced by immunoSEQ multiplex PCR, and TCRdb holds only the in-frame ones, with some missing. Clonal size and the V and J genes are those of that table, whereas D and trimming came from the DNA. Of 250,000 to 300,000 clones detected, 88% appear once; the ten largest clones hold 0.9% to 1%. The V end lost 3 bases, the J end lost 1 base, and 13 bases lay between the germline ends. There are 14 residues in the CDR3. Germline lookup yields CDR1 SQVTM and CDR2 ANQGSEA.

The sequencing input was peripheral blood. This TCR came from a woman aged 40 to 50 who had recovered from COVID-19. V usage is TRBV29-1 and J usage is TRBJ2-7, with D perhaps TRBD2 (6 bases). Here the CDR3 DNA reads TGCAGCGTTGACGGAGGGGCCGTGTCCTACGAGCAGTACTTC. Protein product: CSVDGGAVSYEQYF.